The rows below give T cell receptor beta chains drawn from one sample of a study of PD-1 blockade in classical Hodgkin lymphoma. The data were produced by immunoSEQ multiplex PCR, yet TCRdb's version contains in-frame clones alone and is incomplete. The data show 90,000 or so clones, approximately 78% seen once. Sequencing was performed on peripheral blood mononuclear cells (PBMCs), taken before the fourth cycle of nivolumab. The receptors come from a human donor with classical Hodgkin lymphoma. CDR3s include the opening cysteine and the closing phenylalanine or tryptophan. Size tells how often a clone was seen (once, few, many) or the class of an expanded clone, and some rows leave it out.

.	TRBV5-1	TRBJ1-2	CASSPRQEANYGYTF
.	TRBV5-1	TRBJ2-3	CASSSADTQYF
.	TRBV27	TRBJ2-7	CASSWTGGSSYEQYF
.	TRBV4-2	TRBJ2-3	CASSQENRPRTDTQYF
.	TRBV5-1	TRBJ1-2	CASSPGRISWDYGYTF
.	TRBV7-2	TRBJ2-7	CASSLALSPAVEQYF
.	TRBV27	TRBJ2-1	CASSFDAGGYNEQFF
.	TRBV7-9	TRBJ2-2	CASSDKTGGSTGELFF
.	TRBV4-3	TRBJ2-7	CASSPSVGLAAYEQYF
.	TRBV4-2	TRBJ2-7	CASSQDYLGGVISYEQYF
.	TRBV10-3	TRBJ1-4	CAIMRDREDEKLFF
.	TRBV25-1	TRBJ2-2	CASSEMGRGRVTGELFF
few	TRBV7-2	TRBJ2-1	CASSSVGFDEQFF
few	TRBV4-1	TRBJ1-2	CASSLTGTAGYGYTF
few	TRBV5-4	TRBJ1-3	CASSATGAGNTIYF
.	TRBV6-5	TRBJ1-1	CASSYGMSGNTEAFF
few	TRBV28	TRBJ2-1	CASSFVLAGVHNEQFF
.	TRBV6-5	TRBJ2-2	CASSYGGSGELFF
.	TRBV6-5	TRBJ1-1	CASSYRPRDTEAFF
once	TRBV5-1	TRBJ2-7	CASRKTFSYEQYF
few	TRBV4-1	TRBJ2-1	CASSQDPVVRWQFF
few	TRBV10-3	TRBJ2-3	CAISVGQALISDTQYF
few	TRBV5-1	TRBJ1-6	CASSLAYRPNSPLHF
.	TRBV5-6	TRBJ1-1	CASSGWPQGNTEAFF
.	TRBV7-2	TRBJ2-1	CASSFYRVAYNEQFF
.	TRBV6-6	TRBJ1-2	CASSMRQGAGDGYTF
.	TRBV10-3	TRBJ1-1	CAISEFRDNEAFF
.	TRBV2	TRBJ1-5	CASSLQEGNQPQHF
once	TRBV29-1	TRBJ2-7	CSVAPLAGVNEQYF
.	TRBV11-1	TRBJ1-1	CASSRNRENTEAFF
.	TRBV4-1	TRBJ2-3	CASSQADTQYF
.	TRBV7-9	TRBJ2-7	CASSPGSEQYF
.	TRBV5-4	TRBJ1-1	CASSFTGVTEAFF
.	TRBV2	TRBJ2-3	CASSEFGGRATDTQYF
.	TRBV5-6	TRBJ1-1	CASSLDSYTEAFF
.	TRBV11-2	TRBJ2-1	CASSFGRNEQFF
once	TRBV7-9	TRBJ2-2	CASPGLAATGELFF
.	TRBV5-1	TRBJ2-5	CASSSGLRLQETQYF